This T cell receptor (beta chain) was sequenced in a study of T cells after yellow fever vaccination. This clonotype was recorded many times. Its cognate antigen is unknown. Trimming at V came to 5 bases and at J to 3 bases, leaving 9 bases not matched to a gene. CDR1 DFQATT and CDR2 SNEGSKA come from the germline V gene (reference sequence). This CDR3 region has 14 residues. Each CDR3 protein is one row after TCRdb ran MiXCR on the 5' RACE reads. The data show 300,000 to 350,000 distinct CDR3 sequences, around 4.5% seen once. Study results and caveats: Some clonotypes, a small share, were shared between CD4 and CD8 compartments. A large majority of primary-vaccination clones showed up again after the booster (under 98% CD4, approximately 90% CD8). Abundant clonotypes from the bulk population could have been carried over as contaminants into FACS-sorted repertoires. A weaker but faster secondary response was observed, peaking on day 5 versus 15.

The chain employs TRBV20-1 and TRBJ2-5; 7 nucleotides align to TRBD1. This receptor was taken from a man aged 18 to 29 who received the YFV17D yellow fever vaccine. The sequencing used PBMCs, collected 15 days after the yellow fever booster vaccination. The CDR3 DNA sequence: TGCAGTGCTGTCTCCGGGACAGAAAAAGAGACCCAGTACTTC. It yields the protein CSAVSGTEKETQYF.